The rows below give T cell receptor beta chains drawn from one sample of a study of CD8 T cells in ankylosing spondylitis. TCRdb fed the 5' RACE reads into MiXCR, producing one record per CDR3 protein. Of some 840,000 distinct CDR3 sequences listed, approximately 12% are singletons. The sample was blood, either unsorted or a sorted T cell fraction (not recorded which). Source of these receptors: a male donor with ankylosing spondylitis. Each CDR3 is given with its conserved first and last residue. A D gene is named only where the DNA matches it firmly. Size is stated for part of the rows, as once, few or many counts, or as a class when the clone is expanded.

j_gene,d_gene,v_gene,abundance,CDR3aa,CDR3nt
TRBJ2-1,.,TRBV4-3,few,CASSQRGWNNEQFF,TGCGCCAGCAGCCAACGGGGGTGGAACAATGAGCAGTTCTTC
TRBJ2-7,.,TRBV6-5,.,CASRSRDFYEQYF,TGTGCCAGCCGTTCTAGGGATTTCTACGAGCAGTACTTC
TRBJ1-5,.,TRBV6-1,few,CASRVSNQPQHF,TGTGCCAGCAGGGTGAGCAATCAGCCCCAGCATTTT
TRBJ2-3,TRBD2,TRBV6-5,.,CASSSRTSGSGTDTQYF,TGTGCCAGCAGTTCCAGGACTAGCGGGAGTGGGACAGATACGCAGTATTTT
TRBJ2-5,.,TRBV4-2,.,CASSQLTHQETQYF,TGTGCCAGCAGCCAATTGACACACCAAGAGACCCAGTACTTC
TRBJ2-7,TRBD2,TRBV5-5,.,CASSLSGGALYEQYF,TGTGCCAGCAGCCTGAGCGGGGGGGCCTTATACGAGCAGTACTTC
TRBJ1-2,TRBD1,TRBV7-9,few,CASSLLLTGTDHTF,TGTGCCAGCAGCCTCCTCCTGACAGGGACAGATCACACCTTC
TRBJ2-7,.,TRBV30,.,CAWSRGLPGLYEQYF,TGTGCCTGGAGTAGGGGCCTCCCTGGCCTCTACGAGCAGTACTTC
TRBJ1-1,TRBD1,TRBV7-2,.,CASSWTGLMNTEAFF,TGTGCCAGCAGCTGGACAGGCCTCATGAACACTGAAGCTTTCTTT
TRBJ2-7,.,TRBV7-2,many,CASSLTGFSSYEQYF,TGTGCCAGCAGCTTAACAGGTTTTAGCTCCTACGAGCAGTACTTC
TRBJ1-1,TRBD1,TRBV4-2,.,CASSQVGQRNTEAFF,TGTGCCAGCAGCCAAGTGGGACAGAGGAACACTGAAGCTTTCTTT
TRBJ2-3,.,TRBV29-1,few,CSVESGRGKSTDTQYF,TGCAGCGTTGAATCGGGCAGGGGTAAGAGTACAGATACGCAGTATTTT
TRBJ2-7,TRBD2,TRBV12-3/TRBV12-4,few,CASSLADGLAGGSYEQYF,TGTGCCAGCAGTTTAGCGGATGGACTAGCGGGGGGATCCTACGAGCAGTACTTC
TRBJ1-1,.,TRBV2,.,CASKGDVNTEAFF,TGTGCCAGCAAGGGGGACGTGAACACTGAAGCTTTCTTT
TRBJ1-1,.,TRBV20-1,few,CSANGGTGNTEAFF,TGCAGTGCCAACGGGGGCACGGGGAACACTGAAGCTTTCTTT
TRBJ2-5,.,TRBV7-8,many,CASSSMRTQYF,TGTGCCAGCAGCTCTATGAGGACCCAGTACTTC
TRBJ1-2,.,TRBV7-9,.,CASSPVRAYGYTF,TGTGCCAGCAGCCCCGTAAGGGCCTATGGCTACACCTTC
TRBJ1-2,.,TRBV18,few,CASQTTGFDYGYTF,TGTGCCAGCCAGACCACGGGGTTTGACTATGGCTACACCTTC
TRBJ2-7,.,TRBV30,.,CAWSASGVLNGQYF,TGTGCCTGGAGTGCCTCCGGGGTTCTAAATGGGCAGTACTTC
TRBJ2-7,.,TRBV5-1,few,CASSLAEDSSYEQYF,TGCGCCAGCAGCTTGGCCGAGGACAGCTCCTACGAGCAGTACTTC
TRBJ2-3,.,TRBV11-2,few,CASSIYEVATHTDTQYF,TGTGCCAGCAGCATATACGAAGTTGCCACCCACACAGATACGCAGTATTTT
TRBJ2-1,.,TRBV29-1,few,CSVGVSYEQFF,TGCAGCGTTGGAGTTTCATATGAGCAGTTCTTC